The 5 T cell receptor beta chains in this list originate from one sample, sequenced in a study of T cells in localized non-small cell lung cancer (dated by TCRdb to the early 2020s). Receptors were amplified or captured by the immunoSEQ multiplex PCR assay. TCRdb limited this immuneACCESS table to in-frame rearrangements with V and J called. A share of clones is missing; checked studies link under half to unresolved V genes, and the rest is unexplained. The sample profile shows around 90,000 clones; over 70% of them were found once. The leading ten clones occupy over 15% of the sample. The sequences come from PBMCs, collected before any cancer treatment. The source is a man between 35 and 75 years old with stage II squamous cell lung carcinoma.

V and J are TRBV5-1 and TRBJ1-6; no clear D. This CDR3 has 15 residues. The ends were cut back, 0 bases at V and 3 bases at J, with 7 bases in the middle. Per germline, CDR1 SGHRS and CDR2 YFSETQ. CDR3 DNA sequence: TGCGCCAGCAGCTTGGGGTCAGTCTATAATTCACCCCTCCACTTT. Amino acid sequence: CASSLGSVYNSPLHF.

This clone has more than one count but fewer than ten. The J gene is TRBJ2-7, the V gene TRBV28; 11 nucleotides line up with TRBD2. Trimming cost V 5 bases and J 3 bases; bases outside gene matches: 3. CDR3 size: 14 residues. Germline V lookup: CDR1 MDHEN, CDR2 SYDVKM. CDR3 sequence reads: CASSPLAGGYEQYF. The CDR3 nucleotides read TGTGCCAGCAGTCCCCTAGCGGGAGGCTACGAGCAGTACTTC.

This clone was seen more than once but under ten times. The V call is TRBV6-5, the J call TRBJ2-7, with TRBD1 as a possible D gene (6 bases). In germline, CDR1 is MNHEY, CDR2 SVGAGI. V lost 5 bases and J 7 bases, leaving 15 bases between the germline ends. The CDR3 sequence is 13 residues long. CDR3 in amino acids: CASSPDPRGEQYF. Written as DNA, the CDR3 is TGTGCCAGCAGTCCCGACCCGAGGGGGGAGCAGTACTTC.

The chain joins TRBV7-2 to TRBJ1-6, with 11 bases aligning to TRBD1. Germline CDR1 and CDR2: SGHTA and FQGNSA. This CDR3 is 15 amino acids long. Trimming at V came to 1 base and at J to 9 bases, leaving 2 bases not matched to a gene. The CDR3 spells CASSLGGQGGSPLHF. The CDR3 region has the DNA TGTGCCAGCAGCTTAGGGGGACAGGGGGGTTCACCCCTCCACTTT.

The chain employs TRBV4-1 and TRBJ2-6; a weak D match, TRBD1 (5 bases). Trimming pared 2 bases from V and 4 bases from J, leaving 9 bases between. Germline CDR1 reads MGHRA; CDR2 reads YSYEKL. The length of the CDR3 is 15 residues. The CDR3 nucleotides are TGCGCCAGCAGCCAATTATGGGGCGGGGCCAACGTCCTGACTTTC. This codes for CASSQLWGGANVLTF.